The clone carrying this T cell receptor beta chain was seen only a few times. What it binds is unknown. The entry originates in a study of T cell repertoires in cytomegalovirus infection. Background on the study: Public TCR beta signatures provided an indication of both CMV infection and a matching HLA type.

Germline lookup yields CDR1 KGHSH and CDR2 LQKENI. The ends were cut back, 4 bases at V and 8 bases at J, with 20 bases in the middle. This CDR3 is built from 15 residues. TCRdb re-analysed the reads in MiXCR, keeping a single row per CDR3 protein. The sample lists under 350,000 distinct CDR3 sequences, roughly a fifth occurring once. Whole-study results and caveats: The study identified carriers of CMV plus the relevant HLA from cumulative public TCR beta family frequency. There were HLA-C-restricted CMV-specific TCR beta clonotypes dominating the ex vivo response.

The source of this sequence is a human donor in good health (CMV status not recorded). Some clones in this sample may be carry-over from other donors' samples. The chain combines TRBV18 with TRBJ1-2; D is undetermined. The sample in question was cultured PBMCs, obtained from culture after CMV antigen stimulation. CDR3: CASSLIAEGRRGYTF. The CDR3 DNA reads TGTGCCAGCTCACTAATCGCCGAGGGCCGTAGGGGCTACACCTTC. The full variable domain, in which reference TRBV18 and TRBJ1-2 provide the parts outside the CDR3, is NAGVMQNPRHLVRRRGQEARLRCSPMKGHSHVYWYRQLPEEGLKFMVYLQKENIIDESGMPKERFSAEFPKEGPSILRIQQVVRGDSAAYFCASSLIAEGRRGYTFGSGTRLTVV.